These T cell receptor beta chains were read from a single sample in a study of T cells after yellow fever vaccination. TCRdb ran MiXCR on the 5' RACE reads and lists one entry per CDR3 protein. The table lists about 630,000 distinct CDR3 sequences, approximately 13% of them singletons, with approximately 15% in the top ten. The sequencing here drew on PBMCs, taken on the day of the yellow fever booster vaccination. The origin of the receptors is a young man who received the YFV17D yellow fever vaccine. Each CDR3 is given without its conserved first and last residue. The order of the fields is V gene, CDR3 protein.

TRBV14 | ASSHLLPTSVYTDTQY
TRBV6-5 | ASSYVTSYGYT
TRBV7-9 | ASSLQGSSNEKLF
TRBV12-3/TRBV12-4 | ASSLVGISGNTIY
TRBV5-1 | ASSQGRGGETQY
TRBV10-3 | AISDHNRVVLFAEAF
TRBV20-1 | SAILAAKGEKLF
TRBV5-4 | ASSYRDSRGYEQF
TRBV6-4 | ASSVYREAF
TRBV19 | ASRKTREGETQY
TRBV5-1 | ASSAQGFKETQY
TRBV20-1 | SARGAGADLFYEQY
TRBV4-3 | ASSQDLGRTTDTQY
TRBV7-2 | ASSLYRNNEQF
TRBV6-2/TRBV6-3 | ASAELQETQY
TRBV4-3 | ASSQEPSGRNYEQY
TRBV7-9 | ASSLGEDYRAHR
TRBV24-1 | ATSEPLAGGTSSTDTQY
TRBV19 | ASSRLGGGNQPQH
TRBV20-1 | SAIDGSYEQY
TRBV7-9 | ASSSGTRETQY
TRBV20-1 | SASGGEMNTEAF
TRBV4-3 | ASSQVKTNNEQF